A single TCR beta chain is shown here with its context. These data belong to a study of blood T cell repertoires in COVID-19. TCRdb's copy holds only in-frame clones and misses some; the assay was immunoSEQ multiplex PCR. The sample has 100,000 or so clones, 78% seen once; the top ten hold about 9.3%. The CDR3 spans 16 residues. From germline, CDR1 is LNHDA and CDR2 SQIVND (reference sequence). The germline V and J ends were trimmed by 3 bases and 3 bases, with 14 bases remaining between them. This chain connects TRBV19 to TRBJ2-2, with D possibly being TRBD1 (5 bases). Specimen: peripheral blood. This sequence originates from a man in his 60s with active or convalescent COVID-19. CDR3 sequence: CASSIRQGAYTGELFF. CDR3 sequence (DNA): TGTGCCAGTAGTATCCGGCAGGGCGCCTACACCGGGGAGCTGTTTTTT.